Each of the 21 T cell receptor beta chains below was sequenced from the same sample in a study of spatial heterogeneity in lung cancer. The time point here: sample taken at primary tumor resection. MiXCR was run by TCRdb on the 5' RACE reads, yielding one entry per CDR3 protein. The data show about 1,900 distinct CDR3 sequences, with about a quarter seen just once and around a quarter held by the top ten. The material sequenced was normal lung tissue next to the tumor, taken at surgery. The receptors were gathered from a male donor with early-stage non-small cell lung cancer.

This clonotype has a handful of counts. The chain links TRBV6-5 to TRBJ2-1; possibly TRBD2 for D (5 bases). The germline V and J ends were trimmed by 5 bases and 7 bases, with 18 bases remaining between them. The CDR3 runs 15 residues. From germline, CDR1 is MNHEY and CDR2 SVGAGI. The CDR3 nucleotides read TGTGCCAGCAGTATTGGAGAGGGCATCGTTAATGAGCAGTTCTTC. Its protein is CASSIGEGIVNEQFF.

The chain couples TRBV2 to TRBJ1-5; D is unresolved. Germline assignment: CDR1 SNHLY and CDR2 FYNNEI. CDR3 length equals 12 residues. Trimming took 6 bases from V and 9 from J, leaving 12 bases between them. The CDR3 nucleotides are TGTGCCAGCAGCCAGGACCGGGGGCCCCAGCATTTT. Its translation: CASSQDRGPQHF. Using reference TRBV2 and TRBJ1-5 for the parts outside the CDR3, the full variable domain is EPEVTQTPSHQVTQMGQEVILRCVPISNHLYFYWYRQILGQKVEFLVSFYNNEISEKSEIFDDQFSVERPDGSNFTLKIRSTKLEDSAMYFCASSQDRGPQHFGDGTRLSIL.

The genes are TRBV7-2 and TRBJ2-7, with 7 bases that match TRBD2. The CDR3 runs to 14 residues. V shed 1 base, J shed 0 bases, and the junction held 0 bases outside the gene matches. Germline CDR1 and CDR2: SGHTA and FQGNSA. The CDR3 reads CASSLGTSSYEQYF. The CDR3 nucleotides read TGTGCCAGCAGCTTAGGGACTAGCTCCTACGAGCAGTACTTC. The variable domain in full, with the rest retrieved from reference TRBV7-2 and TRBJ2-7, is GAGVSQSPSNKVTEKGKDVELRCDPISGHTALYWYRQSLGQGLEFLIYFQGNSAPDKSGLPSDRFSAERTGGSVSTLTIQRTQQEDSAVYLCASSLGTSSYEQYFGPGTRLTVT.

By share, this clonotype ranks as large (0.1 to 1%). The chain has TRBV19 and TRBJ2-3; 12 bases line up with TRBD2. This CDR3 is built from 16 residues. V trimming: 5 bases; J trimming: 3 bases; junction bases outside the gene matches: 6. Germline V gives CDR1 LNHDA, CDR2 SQIVND (reference sequence). CDR3 nucleotide sequence: TGTGCCAGTAGTGTCGGACTAGCGGGGAGAACAGATACGCAGTATTTT. Translation: CASSVGLAGRTDTQYF. Full variable domain (remainder filled in from reference TRBV19 and TRBJ2-3): DGGITQSPKYLFRKEGQNVTLSCEQNLNHDAMYWYRQDPGQGLRLIYYSQIVNDFQKGDIAEGYSVSREKKESFPLTVTSAQKNPTAFYLCASSVGLAGRTDTQYFGPGTRLTVL.

This clonotype was observed a handful of times. The rearrangement joins TRBV7-9 to TRBJ2-7; D uncertain. This CDR3 has 12 residues. CDR1 and CDR2 (germline): SEHNR, FQNEAQ (reference sequence). V lost 1 base and J 3 bases, leaving 4 bases between the germline ends. Here the CDR3 DNA reads TGTGCCAGCAGCTTAGGGGTCTACGAGCAGTACTTC. Translating gives CASSLGVYEQYF. Variable domain in full (rest from reference TRBV7-9 and TRBJ2-7): DTGVSQNPRHKITKRGQNVTFRCDPISEHNRLYWYRQTLGQGPEFLTYFQNEAQLEKSRLLSDRFSAERPKGSFSTLEIQRTEQGDSAMYLCASSLGVYEQYFGPGTRLTVT.

This clonotype is deemed large (0.1 to 1%). This chain connects TRBV6-5 to TRBJ2-5; 10 bases align to TRBD2. CDR3 size: 17 residues. The V segment lost 0 bases and the J segment 4 bases; nucleotides outside the gene matches: 8. CDR1 is MNHEY, CDR2 SVGAGI, per germline. In DNA, the CDR3 is TGTGCCAGCAGTTACTCGAGCTCTAGCGGGAGCGGAGAGACCCAGTACTTC. This sequence encodes CASSYSSSSGSGETQYF.

The chain employs TRBV7-9 and TRBJ2-5, with D tentatively TRBD2 (6 bases). CDR1 is SEHNR, CDR2 FQNEAQ, per germline (reference sequence). The length of the CDR3 is 16 residues. Trimming left V 6 bases short and J 2 bases short, with 19 bases between. The chain's CDR3 is CASSLRLVSLQETQYF. The CDR3 DNA sequence: TGTGCCAGCAGTCTGAGACTAGTTAGCCTACAAGAGACCCAGTACTTC.

This chain uses TRBV3-1 with TRBJ1-6; D may be TRBD1 (5 bases). This CDR3 spans 12 amino acids. Germline CDR1 and CDR2: LGHDT and YNNKEL (reference sequence). V was cut by 5 bases and J by 10 bases, with 9 bases left in between. The CDR3 sequence is CASSGTTSPLHF. The DNA for the CDR3 is TGTGCCAGCAGCGGGACGACCTCACCCCTCCACTTT.

This chain joins TRBV18 and TRBJ1-2; D is unresolved. CDR3 length: 13 amino acids. Per the germline V gene, CDR1 is KGHSH and CDR2 is LQKENI. V was shortened by 0 bases and J by 8 bases, with 10 bases between the two germline ends. The CDR3 DNA reads as TGTGCCAGCTCACCACCGCAGTCGAAGGGCTACACCTTC. Protein product: CASSPPQSKGYTF.

The sample holds a few counts of this clonotype. The chain links TRBV5-5 to TRBJ2-7; tentative D call: TRBD1 (5 bases). Germline CDR1 and CDR2: SGHKS and YYEKEE (reference sequence). There are 15 residues in the CDR3. Trimming took off 3 bases at V and 7 bases at J, with 20 bases between the two ends. The CDR3 DNA reads as TGTGCCAGCAGCTCACCTGATCGGAGTTACAGGGAGCAGTACTTC. Translated, it gives CASSSPDRSYREQYF. Full variable domain (outside the CDR3, taken from reference TRBV5-5 and TRBJ2-7): DAGVTQSPTHLIKTRGQQVTLRCSPISGHKSVSWYQQVLGQGPQFIFQYYEKEERGRGNFPDRFSARQFPNYSSELNVNALLLGDSALYLCASSSPDRSYREQYFGPGTRLTVT.

This clonotype has more than one count but fewer than ten. V and J are TRBV12-3 or TRBV12-4 and TRBJ1-2; 8 bases match TRBD1. The J segment lost 4 bases and the V segment lost 2 bases, leaving 0 bases of the junction unmatched. The CDR3 has 13 amino acids. This chain's CDR3 is CASSLTGGYGYTF. The DNA of the CDR3 is TGTGCCAGCAGTTTAACAGGGGGCTATGGCTACACCTTC.

This clonotype was seen at least ten times. The V gene is TRBV30, the J gene TRBJ2-2; 7 positions agree with TRBD1. V shed 0 bases, J shed 2 bases, and the junction held 9 bases outside the gene matches. This CDR3 region has 17 residues. Germline V CDR1 and CDR2: GTSNPN, SVGIG (reference sequence). The CDR3 spells CAWSVRGGQINTGELFF. In DNA form, the CDR3 reads TGTGCCTGGAGTGTACGAGGGGGACAGATAAACACCGGGGAGCTGTTTTTT.

This clonotype was seen at least ten times. The chain carries TRBV6-2 or TRBV6-3 and TRBJ2-2; 9 nucleotides line up with TRBD2. The V and J ends lost 2 bases and 2 bases, in that order; junction bases with no gene match: 3. The CDR3 is 16 residues long. CDR1 and CDR2 (germline): MNHEY, SVGEGT. The CDR3 bases are TGTGCCAGCAGTTACCTGACTAGCGGAAACACCGGGGAGCTGTTTTTT. This translates into CASSYLTSGNTGELFF.

Relative to its sample, this clonotype is large. The chain uses TRBV5-1 and TRBJ2-1; TRBD2 matches 10 bases. Germline CDR1 is SGHRS and CDR2 is YFSETQ. The CDR3 runs to 14 residues. V was pared by 7 bases and J by 0 bases, with 1 base of the junction left unmatched. The CDR3 sequence is CASRLAGSYNEQFF. The CDR3 DNA is TGCGCCAGCCGACTAGCGGGCTCCTACAATGAGCAGTTCTTC.

By frequency in the sample, this clonotype is hyperexpanded. V gene TRBV7-9 combines with J gene TRBJ2-7; perhaps TRBD2 as D (5 bases). CDR1 is SEHNR and CDR2 is FQNEAQ in the germline V gene (reference sequence). This CDR3 is 15 amino acids long. V lost 5 bases and J lost 3, with 17 bases in between. The DNA of the CDR3 is TGTGCCAGCAGCCCAGCCCGAGGGAATCACTACGAGCAGTACTTC. Translation gives CASSPARGNHYEQYF.

The V gene is TRBV7-3, the J gene TRBJ2-3, with D tentatively TRBD1 or TRBD2 (6 bases each). Trimming stripped 5 bases from V and 2 bases from J, with 17 bases between. Germline-derived CDR1 and CDR2 are SGHTA and FQGTGA. This CDR3 region has 16 residues. Here the CDR3 DNA reads TGTGCCAGCAGCCTCAGGGGCGGGGCCGACACAGATACGCAGTATTTT. Protein sequence: CASSLRGGADTDTQYF. Full variable domain (missing parts from reference TRBV7-3 and TRBJ2-3): GAGVSQTPSNKVTEKGKYVELRCDPISGHTALYWYRQSLGQGPEFLIYFQGTGAADDSGLPNDRFFAVRPEGSVSTLKIQRTERGDSAVYLCASSLRGGADTDTQYFGPGTRLTVL.

The rearrangement links TRBV6-2 or TRBV6-3 to TRBJ2-1; weak D call: TRBD1 (6 bases). CDR1 and CDR2 (germline): MNHEY, SVGEGT. The CDR3 totals 12 residues. The V and J ends lost 6 bases and 9 bases respectively, with 12 bases between them. CDR3 in amino acids: CASRPQGIEQFF. CDR3 in DNA: TGTGCCAGCAGGCCACAGGGTATTGAGCAGTTCTTC.

V usage is TRBV4-2 and J usage is TRBJ2-1, with 9 bases fitting TRBD2. The CDR3 consists of 16 residues. The trim removed 1 base at V and 10 bases at J, leaving 11 bases unmatched. Germline V lookup: CDR1 LGHNA, CDR2 YNFKEQ. Here the CDR3 DNA reads TGTGCCAGCAGCCAAGCCTTGGTAGCGGGGGTGGGGGAGCAGTTCTTC. Its translation: CASSQALVAGVGEQFF.

In this sample, this clonotype turned up once. The rearrangement joins TRBV12-3 or TRBV12-4 to TRBJ1-5; no reliable D call. CDR3 length: 15 amino acids. V was trimmed by 1 base and J by 11 bases, leaving 18 bases between them. CDR3 loop: CASSLGSIDVLSQHF. As DNA, the CDR3 is TGTGCCAGCAGTTTAGGCAGCATAGACGTTTTGTCCCAGCATTTT.

The V call is TRBV7-8, the J call TRBJ2-1; no reliable D call. Trimming took 1 base from V and 8 from J, leaving 15 bases between them. The CDR3 loop spans 15 amino acids. CDR1 is SGHVS, CDR2 FQNEAQ, per germline. The DNA for the CDR3 is TGTGCCAGCAGCTTAGAGGTGCGGTCCGGGTATGAGCAGTTCTTC. Encoded protein: CASSLEVRSGYEQFF.

This clonotype was recorded many times. The chain carries TRBV5-1 and TRBJ1-1; D is possibly TRBD1 (5 bases). This CDR3 region has 14 residues. CDR1 is SGHRS and CDR2 is YFSETQ in the germline V gene. Deletions cut 2 bases from V and 0 bases from J, with 8 bases between. CDR3 in amino acids: CASSFRDLNTEAFF. Here the CDR3 DNA reads TGCGCCAGCAGCTTCAGGGACTTGAACACTGAAGCTTTCTTT.